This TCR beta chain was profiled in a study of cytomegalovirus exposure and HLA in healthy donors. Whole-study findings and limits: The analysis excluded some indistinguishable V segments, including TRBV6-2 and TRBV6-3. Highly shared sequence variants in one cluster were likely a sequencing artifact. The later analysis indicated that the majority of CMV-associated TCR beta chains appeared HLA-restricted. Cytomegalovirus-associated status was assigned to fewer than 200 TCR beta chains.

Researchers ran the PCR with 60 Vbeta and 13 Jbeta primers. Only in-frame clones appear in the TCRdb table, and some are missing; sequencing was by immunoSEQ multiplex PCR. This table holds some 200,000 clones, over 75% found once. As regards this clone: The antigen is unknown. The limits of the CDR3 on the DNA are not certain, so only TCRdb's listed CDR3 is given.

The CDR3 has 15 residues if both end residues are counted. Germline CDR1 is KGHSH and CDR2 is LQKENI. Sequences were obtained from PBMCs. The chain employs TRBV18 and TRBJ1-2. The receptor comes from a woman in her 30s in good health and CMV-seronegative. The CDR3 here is CASSPWGEGSYGHTF.